One sample yielded the 7 T cell receptor beta chains listed below, sequenced in a study of blood T cell repertoires in COVID-19. Here immunoSEQ multiplex PCR was the method, and the copy in TCRdb shows in-frame clones only, minus some. The profile shows 220,000 or so clones, around three quarters of them singletons. The sequenced material came from peripheral blood. The receptors here all came from a woman aged 70-85 years with acute or convalescent COVID-19.

The chain has TRBV5-6 and TRBJ2-5; perhaps TRBD2 as D (5 bases). Per the germline V gene, CDR1 is SGHDT and CDR2 is YYEEEE. Trimming stripped 5 bases from V and 3 bases from J, with 14 bases between. This CDR3 is built from 14 residues. CDR3 nucleotides: TGTGCCAGCAGAATGTTCGGAGGTGAAGAGACCCAGTACTTC. Encoded protein: CASRMFGGEETQYF.

This sequence joins TRBV3-1 (or the pseudogene TRBV3-2) and TRBJ1-2; D not certain. V was trimmed by 2 bases and J by 1 base, leaving 8 bases between them. The germline V gene has CDR1 LGHDT and CDR2 YNNKEL (reference sequence). The CDR3 length is 14 residues. For the CDR3, the DNA is TGTGCCAGCAGCCAAAAAACAAGTAACTATGGCTACACCTTC. It translates to CASSQKTSNYGYTF.

CDR3 DNA: TGTGCCAGCAGCCGACGGGGCTACAATGAGCAGTTCTTC. Translating gives CASSRRGYNEQFF. This chain joins TRBV3-1 (or the pseudogene TRBV3-2) and TRBJ2-1; the D gene is possibly TRBD2 (5 bases). Deletions cut 4 bases from V and 3 bases from J, with 7 bases between. Germline V lookup: CDR1 LGHDT, CDR2 YNNKEL (reference sequence). The CDR3 has 13 amino acids.

The chain employs TRBV19 and TRBJ2-5; D is uncertain. The CDR3 is made up of 13 amino acids. The V and J ends lost 4 bases and 1 base respectively, with 7 bases between them. Per germline, CDR1 LNHDA and CDR2 SQIVND (reference sequence). CDR3 protein: CASSSNIQETQYF. The CDR3 DNA reads as TGTGCCAGTAGTAGTAACATCCAAGAGACCCAGTACTTC.

This clone was observed once. CDR3 in amino acids: CASSLGPGGGAFF. In DNA, the CDR3 is TGTGCCAGCAGCTTAGGCCCCGGAGGCGGAGCTTTCTTT. The chain carries TRBV7-3 and TRBJ1-1; D is uncertain. V was clipped by 2 bases and J by 10 bases, with 14 bases between them. There are 13 residues in the CDR3. Germline V CDR1 and CDR2: SGHTA, FQGTGA.

The chain couples TRBV5-5 to TRBJ2-7; 8 positions agree with TRBD1. Germline CDR1 reads SGHKS; CDR2 reads YYEKEE (reference sequence). With V trimmed by 3 bases and J by 3 bases, 5 bases remained unmatched. There are 14 residues in the CDR3. The CDR3 coding sequence is TGTGCCAGCAGCTCGGACAGGGCCCTCTACGAGCAGTACTTC. Translated, it gives CASSSDRALYEQYF.

This chain links TRBV19 with TRBJ1-1; 9 positions match TRBD1. Germline lookup yields CDR1 LNHDA and CDR2 SQIVND (reference sequence). The junction had 14 bases not matched to a gene; V was cut back by 6 bases and J by 0 bases. CDR3 length: 18 residues. CDR3 amino acids: CASSTPDRGQGLNTEAFF. The CDR3 nucleotides are TGTGCCAGTAGCACCCCTGACCGGGGACAGGGATTGAACACTGAAGCTTTCTTT.